This TCR beta chain comes out of a study of blood T cell repertoires in COVID-19. J lost 4 bases, V lost 5 bases, and 5 bases had no gene match. Germline CDR1 LNHDA, CDR2 SQIVND (reference sequence). The CDR3 is made up of 14 amino acids. TCRdb keeps only in-frame clones here, not all; method: immunoSEQ multiplex PCR. Here the sample spans almost 85,000 clones, over 70% being singletons. The sample taken for sequencing was peripheral blood. This sequence joins TRBV19 and TRBJ2-7, with 10 bases matching TRBD2. This sequence originates from a man at least 80 years old with active or convalescent COVID-19. The CDR3 region is CASSPSGSVYEQYF. CDR3 bases: TGTGCCAGTAGTCCTAGCGGGAGTGTGTACGAGCAGTACTTC.